This T cell receptor (beta chain) stems from a study of blood T cell repertoires in COVID-19 (dated by TCRdb to about 2020). Turning to the overall study: The collaborator samples originated in the United States, Italy and Spain and spanned the acute and convalescent phases of COVID-19. The material from the prospective study consisted of cDNA or gDNA derived from T cells, B-cell-depleted T cells, or PBMCs. Deeply sampled blood TCRbeta repertoires from subjects exposed to, actively infected with, or recovered from COVID-19 were included in the dataset. The repertoires were released in a freely available public database meant as a resource for research on the immune response to SARS-CoV-2. Samples were obtained from the ongoing ImmuneRACE study (first 160 participants) and from about 1,300 subjects provided by 6 global collaborators. The sample metadata nearly always contained a de-identified subject ID, COVID-19 status, age in years and sex. HLA class I and class II types, where available, came from metadata supplied by the sample provider rather than from assay-based typing.

On this clone: Its target antigen remains unknown. No base quality information exists; no much larger clone differs at one position.

TCRbeta CDR3 regions were amplified from genomic DNA by means of the immunoSEQ Assay, a bias-controlled multiplex PCR. The paper's processing steps were these. Nucleated cell counts per sample were estimated from amplification of reference gene primers within the assay. To quantify the absolute abundance of each unique TCRbeta CDR3 rearrangement, sequence reads were collapsed and filtered. For each sample, productive Simpson clonality was calculated by taking the square root of Simpson's diversity index across productive rearrangements. As stored in TCRdb, this immuneACCESS dataset retains in-frame rearrangements with V and J assigned. A fraction of the clones does not appear; measured against another copy, unresolved V genes explain less than half of the discrepancy, and the remainder lacks a known reason. V and J calls and clone size are those listed in that table; D and trimming were worked out from the DNA. This sample has hundreds of thousands of clones in its table, and approximately 86% of those were observed once. The ten largest clones capture about 9.8% of the sample.

Whole blood was collected in K2EDTA tubes by collaborating institutions according to the institutions' own protocols. For TCRbeta analysis, collaborators shipped samples as frozen whole blood, isolated PBMCs, or DNA extracted from either of those sample types. The research as a whole found: How much clinical and demographic metadata was included differed by source and by participant, and the metadata was provided uncurated.

Measured from the cysteine to the phenylalanine, the CDR3 is 13 residues long. Here the CDR3 DNA is all that survives: 39 bases in frame from base 1. The trim is 6 bases for V and 1 base for J, with a gap of 9 bases between the germline ends. Via the germline V gene (reference sequence), CDR1 is PRHDT and CDR2 FYEKMQ. The chain is assembled from TRBV13 and TRBJ1-1; the D gene is possibly TRBD1, with 6 bases matching. This receptor was obtained from a man aged 18 to 30 with active or convalescent COVID-19. Material: peripheral blood. The CDR3 in this case is CASRLQGNTEAFF. The DNA reads TGTGCCAGCAGACTACAGGGGAACACTGAAGCTTTCTTT. Full variable domain (CDR3 extended with the reference TRBV13 and TRBJ1-1 proteins): AAGVIQSPRHLIKEKRETATLKCYPIPRHDTVYWYQQGPGQDPQFLISFYEKMQSDKGSIPDRFSAQQFSDYHSELNMSSLELGDSALYFCASRLQGNTEAFFGQGTRLTVV.